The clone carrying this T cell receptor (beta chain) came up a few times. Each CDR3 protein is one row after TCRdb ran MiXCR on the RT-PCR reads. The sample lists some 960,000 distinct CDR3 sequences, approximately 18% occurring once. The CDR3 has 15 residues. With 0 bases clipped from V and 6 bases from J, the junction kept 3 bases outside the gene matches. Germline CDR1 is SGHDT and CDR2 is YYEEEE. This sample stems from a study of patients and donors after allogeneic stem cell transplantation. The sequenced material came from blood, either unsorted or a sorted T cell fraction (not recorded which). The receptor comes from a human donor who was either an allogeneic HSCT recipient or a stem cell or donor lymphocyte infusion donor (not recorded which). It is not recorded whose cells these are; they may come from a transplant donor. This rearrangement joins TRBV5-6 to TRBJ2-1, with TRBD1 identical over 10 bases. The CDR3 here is CASSLVGTGANEQFF. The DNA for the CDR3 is TGTGCCAGCAGCTTGGTCGGGACAGGGGCCAATGAGCAGTTCTTC.